One and the same sample provided the 10 T cell receptor beta chains below, sequenced in a study of shared clonotypes between healthy human individuals. TCRdb keeps only in-frame clones here, not all; method: immunoSEQ multiplex PCR. The table records under 550,000 clones, approximately 95% of them present only once. Sequenced input: naive CD4+ T cells sorted from blood. Subset: CD45RA+ positively selected. Receptor source: a woman aged 30 to 39 in good health.

CDR3: CASSRQGQGYEQYF. The CDR3 DNA follows: TGTGCCAGCAGCCGTCAGGGACAGGGGTACGAGCAGTACTTC. The gene calls are TRBV2 and TRBJ2-7, with 10 bases aligning to TRBD1. The germline V gene encodes CDR1 SNHLY and CDR2 FYNNEI. The CDR3 spans 14 residues. J lost 4 bases, V lost 6 bases, and 6 bases had no gene match. The full variable domain, its missing parts supplied by reference TRBV2 and TRBJ2-7, is EPEVTQTPSHQVTQMGQEVILRCVPISNHLYFYWYRQILGQKVEFLVSFYNNEISEKSEIFDDQFSVERPDGSNFTLKIRSTKLEDSAMYFCASSRQGQGYEQYFGPGTRLTVT.

This clone was observed once. V gene TRBV6-6 combines with J gene TRBJ1-4, with TRBD1 as a possible D gene (6 bases). There are 15 residues in the CDR3. Germline values: CDR1 MNHNY, CDR2 SVGAGI (reference sequence). Trimming stripped 4 bases from V and 6 bases from J, with 15 bases between. The CDR3: CASSSAGQRHEKLFF. The DNA for the CDR3 is TGTGCCAGCAGTTCCGCGGGACAAAGGCATGAAAAACTGTTTTTT.

In the case of this clone: Other DNA sequences of this sample code for an identical CDR3. This chain links TRBV5-1 with TRBJ1-1; no firm D call. The CDR3 contains 13 residues. Germline lookup yields CDR1 SGHRS and CDR2 YFSETQ. V gave up 7 bases and J gave up 1 base, with 11 bases separating them. Here the CDR3 reads CASSLTPNTEAFF. DNA for the CDR3: TGCGCCAGCTCCCTAACCCCGAACACTGAAGCTTTCTTT.

In nucleotides, the CDR3 is TGTGCCAGCAGCTTAATAGGGTATAGCAATCAGCCCCAGCATTTT. Residues: CASSLIGYSNQPQHF. The chain uses TRBV7-2 and TRBJ1-5, with D uncertain. CDR3 length: 15 residues. The germline V gene has CDR1 SGHTA and CDR2 FQGNSA. V was clipped by 2 bases and J by 0 bases, with 8 bases between them.

This clone was found once. The chain has TRBV11-2 and TRBJ1-1, with D maybe TRBD1 (5 bases). The CDR3 has 15 amino acids. V lost 5 bases and J 1 base, leaving 14 bases between the germline ends. The germline V gene has CDR1 SGHAT and CDR2 FQNNGV. The CDR3: CASSQPRAPNTEAFF. Written as DNA, the CDR3 is TGTGCCAGCAGCCAGCCCAGGGCACCGAACACTGAAGCTTTCTTT.

The chain combines TRBV4-2 with TRBJ1-2, with D tentatively TRBD1 (6 bases). The V end was cut by 5 bases, the J end by 4 bases, with 17 bases between. This CDR3 spans 15 amino acids. CDR1 is LGHNA and CDR2 is YNFKEQ in the germline V gene. CDR3 region: CASSLRAGESYGYTF. For the CDR3, the DNA is TGTGCCAGCAGCTTGCGGGCAGGGGAGAGCTATGGCTACACCTTC.

As DNA, the CDR3 is TGTGCCTGGAGTAAGCGGGGCCCCAATTCACCCCTCCACTTT. Amino acid sequence: CAWSKRGPNSPLHF. The chain links TRBV30 to TRBJ1-6; weak D call: TRBD1 (5 bases). Trimming pared 2 bases from V and 7 bases from J, leaving 12 bases between. The CDR3 length is 14 residues. CDR1 GTSNPN and CDR2 SVGIG come from the germline V gene (reference sequence).

The chain joins TRBV5-1 to TRBJ2-7; D is possibly TRBD1 (5 bases). Germline values: CDR1 SGHRS, CDR2 YFSETQ. CDR3 length: 14 amino acids. Trimming took off 2 bases at V and 4 bases at J, with 13 bases between the two ends. CDR3 in amino acids: CASSLTDSKYEQYF. The CDR3 bases are TGCGCCAGCAGCTTAACAGACAGTAAGTACGAGCAGTACTTC.

V usage is TRBV19 and J usage is TRBJ1-5; the match to TRBD1 covers 8 bases. The CDR3 is made up of 15 amino acids. Per germline, CDR1 LNHDA and CDR2 SQIVND (reference sequence). V lost 3 bases to trimming and J lost 4 bases; unmatched junction nucleotides: 5. The CDR3 bases are TGTGCCAGTAGTATTGGGGACAGGAGGAATCAGCCCCAGCATTTT. Residues: CASSIGDRRNQPQHF.

Details on this clone: Different DNA sequences within this sample yield the same CDR3. This chain links TRBV5-1 with TRBJ2-6; the D gene is possibly TRBD2 (5 bases). This CDR3 has 15 residues. Germline lookup yields CDR1 SGHRS and CDR2 YFSETQ. Trimming left V 0 bases short and J 2 bases short, with 6 bases between. The CDR3 DNA reads TGCGCCAGCAGCTTGGGAGGGACTGGGGCCAACGTCCTGACTTTC. Translation gives CASSLGGTGANVLTF.